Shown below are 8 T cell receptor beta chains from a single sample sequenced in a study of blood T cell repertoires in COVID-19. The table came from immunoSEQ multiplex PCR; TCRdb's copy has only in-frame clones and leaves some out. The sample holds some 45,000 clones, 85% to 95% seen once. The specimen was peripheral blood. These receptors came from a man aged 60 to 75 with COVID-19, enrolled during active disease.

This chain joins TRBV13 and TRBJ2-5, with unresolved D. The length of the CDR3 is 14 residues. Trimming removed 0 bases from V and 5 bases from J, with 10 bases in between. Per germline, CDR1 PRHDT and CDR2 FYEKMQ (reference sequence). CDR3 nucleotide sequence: TGTGCCAGCAGCTTAGGCCGGGTGCTCGAGACCCAGTACTTC. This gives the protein CASSLGRVLETQYF.

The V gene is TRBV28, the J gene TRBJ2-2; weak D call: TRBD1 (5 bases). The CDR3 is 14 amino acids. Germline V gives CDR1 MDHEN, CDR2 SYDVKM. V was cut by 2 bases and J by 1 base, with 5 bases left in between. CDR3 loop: CASSLGQNTGELFF. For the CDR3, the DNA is TGTGCCAGCAGTTTAGGACAGAACACCGGGGAGCTGTTTTTT.

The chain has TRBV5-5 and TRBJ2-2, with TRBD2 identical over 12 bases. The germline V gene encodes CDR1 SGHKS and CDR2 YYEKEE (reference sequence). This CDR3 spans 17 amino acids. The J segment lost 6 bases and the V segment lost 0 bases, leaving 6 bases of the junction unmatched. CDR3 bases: TGTGCCAGCAGCTTGGCTCTAGCGGGGGGGTACGCCGGGGAGCTGTTTTTT. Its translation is CASSLALAGGYAGELFF.

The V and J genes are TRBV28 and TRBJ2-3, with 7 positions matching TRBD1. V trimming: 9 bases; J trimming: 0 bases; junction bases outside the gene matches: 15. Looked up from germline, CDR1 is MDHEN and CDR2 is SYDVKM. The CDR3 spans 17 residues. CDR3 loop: CASPPATGTVSTDTQYF. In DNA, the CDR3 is TGTGCCAGTCCCCCTGCAACCGGGACAGTGAGCACAGATACGCAGTATTTT.

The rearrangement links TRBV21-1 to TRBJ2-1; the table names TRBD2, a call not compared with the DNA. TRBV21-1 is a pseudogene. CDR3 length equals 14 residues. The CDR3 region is CASSKGGGADEQFF. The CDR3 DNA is TGTGCCAGCAGCAAGGGCGGGGGGGCCGATGAGCAGTTCTTC.

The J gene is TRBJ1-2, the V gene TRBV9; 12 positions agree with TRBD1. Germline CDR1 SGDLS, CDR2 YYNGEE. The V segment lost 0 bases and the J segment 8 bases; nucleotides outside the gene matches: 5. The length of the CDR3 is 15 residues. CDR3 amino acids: CASSVAGQGAGGYTF. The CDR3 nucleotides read TGTGCCAGCAGCGTAGCGGGACAGGGGGCCGGGGGCTACACCTTC.

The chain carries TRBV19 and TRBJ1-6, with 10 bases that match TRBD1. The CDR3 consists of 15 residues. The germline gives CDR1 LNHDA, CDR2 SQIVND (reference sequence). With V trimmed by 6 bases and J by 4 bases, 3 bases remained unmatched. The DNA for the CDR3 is TGTGCCAGTAGGAGGACAGGGGGATATAATTCACCCCTCCACTTT. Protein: CASRRTGGYNSPLHF.

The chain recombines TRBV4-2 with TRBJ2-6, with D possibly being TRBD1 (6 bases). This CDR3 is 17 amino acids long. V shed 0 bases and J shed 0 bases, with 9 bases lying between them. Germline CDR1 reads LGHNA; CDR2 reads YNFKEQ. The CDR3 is CASSQDHRDSGANVLTF. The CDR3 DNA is TGTGCCAGCAGCCAAGACCACAGGGACTCTGGGGCCAACGTCCTGACTTTC.